Listed here is a single T cell receptor beta chain. It is unclear where the CDR3 begins or ends on the DNA, so no DNA is shown, and the CDR3 is as TCRdb lists it. Seattle participants joined during active infection and were tracked over time. Authors' data handling: Using reference gene primer amplification, nucleated cell counts were estimated. TCRdb keeps only in-frame clones here, not all; method: immunoSEQ multiplex PCR. Clone size and V and J calls were adopted from that table, with D and trimming inferred from the DNA. Of 300,000 to 450,000 clones in the sample, roughly nine tenths were seen once. Germline V lookup: CDR1 SGHNT, CDR2 YYREEE (reference sequence). The CDR3 extends over 17 residues, inclusive of both ends. The record originates from a study of blood T cell repertoires in COVID-19. Study background: COVID-19 samples from acute and convalescent phases originated in the United States, Italy and Spain. PBMCs, B-cell-depleted T cells, or T cells were the source of the cDNA or gDNA that made up the material.

This chain uses TRBV5-4 with TRBJ2-3; the table's D gene call, TRBD1, was not cross checked with the DNA. This clonotype was sampled from a woman aged 25 to 39 with COVID-19, enrolled during active disease. Sequencing was performed on peripheral blood. CDR3 residues: CASSLGTDFRGTDTQYF.